Following are 28 T cell receptor beta chains from one sample sequenced in a study of radiation and T cells in renal cell carcinoma. Assay used: immunoSEQ multiplex PCR; TCRdb lists only in-frame clones, some missing. The sample yields around 20,000 clones, roughly three fifths seen once. The treatment was: treatment-naive control, cytoreductive nephrectomy. The starting material was tumor tissue, obtained from a patient whose treatment was nephrectomy without radiotherapy. The receptors derive from a man between 45 and 60 years old with renal cell carcinoma.

The V and J genes are TRBV19 and TRBJ2-3, with D possibly called TRBD1 or TRBD2 (5 bases each). The germline CDR1 and CDR2 sequences are LNHDA and SQIVND (reference sequence). The germline V and J ends were trimmed by 5 bases and 0 bases, with 15 bases remaining between them. The length of the CDR3 is 16 residues. The CDR3 sequence is CASSSRDRQSTDTQYF. Written as DNA, the CDR3 is TGTGCCAGTAGTTCCCGGGACCGACAAAGCACAGATACGCAGTATTTT. Full variable domain (remainder filled in from reference TRBV19 and TRBJ2-3): DGGITQSPKYLFRKEGQNVTLSCEQNLNHDAMYWYRQDPGQGLRLIYYSQIVNDFQKGDIAEGYSVSREKKESFPLTVTSAQKNPTAFYLCASSSRDRQSTDTQYFGPGTRLTVL.

The rearrangement links TRBV5-5 to TRBJ1-1; D is unresolved. Germline loops: CDR1 SGHKS, CDR2 YYEKEE (reference sequence). The CDR3 has 13 amino acids. The V end lost 2 bases, the J end lost 4 bases, and 9 bases lay between the germline ends. CDR3 sequence reads: CASSFSQVTEAFF. For the CDR3, the DNA is TGTGCCAGCAGCTTCAGTCAGGTCACTGAAGCTTTCTTT.

This clone was seen more than once but under ten times. The gene calls are TRBV10-3 and TRBJ1-2; D not certain. The CDR3 sequence is 13 residues long. Germline V gene lookup returns CDR1 ENHRY and CDR2 SYGVKD. V lost 3 bases, J lost 2 bases, and 7 bases lay in between. CDR3 nucleotide sequence: TGTGCCATCAGTGAAGAGAAAAACTATGGCTACACCTTC. It encodes CAISEEKNYGYTF.

The chain has TRBV5-1 and TRBJ2-1; TRBD2 matches 8 bases. This CDR3 has 17 amino acids. Germline V gene lookup returns CDR1 SGHRS and CDR2 YFSETQ. The V gene end was trimmed by 0 bases and the J gene end by 7 bases; junction bases not matched to a gene: 12. DNA for the CDR3: TGCGCCAGCAGCTTGGTGGGCCCCGGGACTAGTGGAAATGAGCAGTTCTTC. Its translation: CASSLVGPGTSGNEQFF.

This clone was recorded a few times. J is TRBJ2-7 and V is TRBV4-3; 9 bases agree with TRBD1. Germline CDR1 reads LGHNA; CDR2 reads YSLEER. This CDR3 spans 16 amino acids. The V segment lost 4 bases and the J segment 2 bases; nucleotides outside the gene matches: 9. The CDR3 spells CASSPGGYRGPYEQYF. CDR3 DNA sequence: TGCGCCAGCAGCCCCGGAGGTTACAGGGGGCCCTACGAGCAGTACTTC.

V gene TRBV11-3 combines with J gene TRBJ1-1; tentative D call: TRBD1 (6 bases). Germline assignment: CDR1 SGHNT and CDR2 YENEEA. There are 13 residues in the CDR3. V lost 3 bases, J lost 1 base, and 6 bases lay in between. CDR3 in amino acids: CASSLDRNTEAFF. Here the CDR3 DNA reads TGTGCCAGCAGCTTGGACAGGAACACTGAAGCTTTCTTT. Full variable domain (outside the CDR3, taken from reference TRBV11-3 and TRBJ1-1): EAGVVQSPRYKIIEKKQPVAFWCNPISGHNTLYWYLQNLGQGPELLIRYENEEAVDDSQLPKDRFSAERLKGVDSTLKIQPAELGDSAVYLCASSLDRNTEAFFGQGTRLTVV.

This chain links TRBV5-1 with TRBJ1-6; D is uncertain. CDR1 and CDR2 (germline): SGHRS, YFSETQ. V lost 0 bases and J 7 bases, leaving 14 bases between the germline ends. The length of the CDR3 is 16 residues. The CDR3 here is CASSLAPAGANSPLHF. The DNA of the CDR3 is TGCGCCAGCAGCTTGGCTCCGGCAGGAGCGAATTCACCCCTCCACTTT.

This clone has a handful of counts. The chain uses TRBV7-9 and TRBJ2-7; D possibly corresponds to TRBD2 (5 bases). The germline V gene encodes CDR1 SEHNR and CDR2 FQNEAQ (reference sequence). V lost 3 bases and J lost 8, with 14 bases in between. This CDR3 is built from 13 residues. CDR3 protein: CASSFGEGSKQYF. CDR3 sequence (DNA): TGTGCCAGCAGCTTTGGCGAGGGATCCAAGCAGTACTTC.

This chain connects TRBV13 to TRBJ2-7; D might be TRBD2 (7 bases). CDR1 is PRHDT, CDR2 FYEKMQ, per germline (reference sequence). CDR3 length equals 14 residues. V was clipped by 6 bases and J by 3 bases, with 15 bases between them. The CDR3 protein is CASSYGGPGYEQYF. In DNA form, the CDR3 reads TGTGCCAGCAGTTACGGGGGGCCGGGCTACGAGCAGTACTTC. Full variable domain (missing parts from reference TRBV13 and TRBJ2-7): AAGVIQSPRHLIKEKRETATLKCYPIPRHDTVYWYQQGPGQDPQFLISFYEKMQSDKGSIPDRFSAQQFSDYHSELNMSSLELGDSALYFCASSYGGPGYEQYFGPGTRLTVT.

V usage is TRBV5-4 and J usage is TRBJ1-2; TRBD1 matches at 9 bases. The V segment lost 2 bases and the J segment 2 bases; nucleotides outside the gene matches: 4. CDR1 and CDR2 from the germline V gene are SGHNT and YYREEE (reference sequence). This CDR3 comprises 15 residues. DNA for the CDR3: TGTGCCAGCAGCTTTGGAACAGGGGGCAACTATGGCTACACCTTC. It is translated as CASSFGTGGNYGYTF.

This clone came up a few times. The J gene is TRBJ2-2, the V gene TRBV6-5; D tentatively reads TRBD1 or TRBD2 (5 bases each). The germline V gene has CDR1 MNHEY and CDR2 SVGAGI. The CDR3 consists of 15 residues. Trimming cost V 5 bases and J 8 bases, with 18 bases left between them. The CDR3 loop is CASSLSSGWGGELFF. The CDR3 DNA follows: TGTGCCAGCAGTCTAAGCAGCGGCTGGGGGGGGGAGCTGTTTTTT.

V and J are TRBV5-1 and TRBJ2-1; possibly TRBD2 for D (5 bases). The CDR3 is 15 residues long. V was shortened by 0 bases and J by 5 bases, with 12 bases between the two germline ends. Germline CDR1 SGHRS, CDR2 YFSETQ. The CDR3 loop reads CASSLDISGNNEQFF. CDR3 nucleotide sequence: TGCGCCAGCAGCTTGGATATCAGCGGTAACAATGAGCAGTTCTTC.

This clone was seen a handful of times. The chain uses TRBV7-3 and TRBJ1-2; D not resolved. Germline CDR1 reads SGHTA; CDR2 reads FQGTGA. V was trimmed by 0 bases and J by 8 bases, leaving 16 bases between them. The CDR3 is made up of 15 amino acids. The CDR3 here is CASSLTRDVTSGYTF. For the CDR3, the DNA is TGTGCCAGCAGCTTAACCCGTGACGTAACGTCCGGCTACACCTTC.

The chain carries TRBV6-4 and TRBJ2-2; 13 nucleotides align to TRBD2. With V trimmed by 8 bases and J by 0 bases, 3 bases remained unmatched. The CDR3 extends over 16 amino acids. The germline V gene encodes CDR1 MRHNA and CDR2 SNTAGT. As DNA, the CDR3 is TGTGCCAGCTGGGGACTAGCGGGACCGAACACCGGGGAGCTGTTTTTT. It codes for CASWGLAGPNTGELFF.

J is TRBJ2-2 and V is TRBV29-1; D might be TRBD2 (6 bases). CDR3 size: 13 residues. Between the trimmed V and J ends, which lost 4 bases and 4 bases, there was a span of 10 bases. Looked up from germline, CDR1 is SQVTM and CDR2 is ANQGSEA. CDR3 nucleotides: TGCAGCGTTGCACCCGGGGGCACCGGGGAGCTGTTTTTT. Amino acid sequence: CSVAPGGTGELFF.

In its sample, this clone was seen once. J is TRBJ1-1 and V is TRBV11-1; D is possibly TRBD1 (6 bases). The CDR3 spans 13 residues. CDR1 SGHAT and CDR2 FQDESV come from the germline V gene (reference sequence). Trimming left V 3 bases short and J 5 bases short, with 10 bases between. The CDR3 region has the DNA TGTGCCAGCAGCTTTGGGGGCAGGACTGAAGCTTTCTTT. The encoded protein is CASSFGGRTEAFF.

The chain has TRBV7-9 and TRBJ2-5; possible D gene TRBD1, 6 bases. The DNA matches TRBJ2-7 better at its end, which makes the J call doubtful. This CDR3 is built from 13 residues. Germline CDR1 and CDR2: SEHNR and FQNEAQ (reference sequence). The CDR3 spells CASTLGGGYEQYF. CDR3 nucleotide sequence: TGTGCCAGCACCCTAGGGGGTGGCTACGAGCAGTACTTC.

This sequence joins TRBV18 and TRBJ1-5; D call uncertain. The V gene's germline CDR1 is KGHSH and CDR2 LQKENI. Trimming removed 5 bases at V and 5 bases at J, with 13 bases between. The CDR3 loop spans 14 amino acids. CDR3 in amino acids: CASSSLLEDQPQHF. CDR3 DNA: TGTGCCAGCTCATCGCTCTTGGAGGATCAGCCCCAGCATTTT. The full variable domain, rest sourced from reference TRBV18 and TRBJ1-5, is NAGVMQNPRHLVRRRGQEARLRCSPMKGHSHVYWYRQLPEEGLKFMVYLQKENIIDESGMPKERFSAEFPKEGPSILRIQQVVRGDSAAYFCASSSLLEDQPQHFGDGTRLSIL.

In its sample, this clone was seen a few times. The J gene is TRBJ2-1, the V gene TRBV11-2; D is unclear. Per germline, CDR1 SGHAT and CDR2 FQNNGV. This CDR3 has 12 residues. V shed 5 bases and J shed 7 bases, with 9 bases lying between them. For the CDR3, the DNA is TGTGCCAGCAGCCCTTCTATGAATGAGCAGTTCTTC. It codes for CASSPSMNEQFF.

The CDR3 nucleotides are TGTGCCAGCAGCGTAGTAATAGGGGGAACGAATGAGCAGTTCTTC. It encodes CASSVVIGGTNEQFF. The chain recombines TRBV9 with TRBJ2-1; D perhaps matches TRBD1 (6 bases). This CDR3 comprises 15 residues. V was cut by 0 bases and J by 7 bases, with 14 bases left in between. CDR1 is SGDLS and CDR2 is YYNGEE in the germline V gene.

The chain carries TRBV13 and TRBJ2-3, with 7 positions matching TRBD2. Germline V gives CDR1 PRHDT, CDR2 FYEKMQ (reference sequence). This CDR3 spans 16 amino acids. V lost 5 bases and J lost 0; bases outside the gene matches: 8. The CDR3 region has the DNA TGTGCCAGCAGCCGTGGAGATAGCGGGAGCACAGATACGCAGTATTTT. This codes for CASSRGDSGSTDTQYF.

This sequence joins TRBV7-9 and TRBJ2-6, with unresolved D. This CDR3 is built from 15 residues. Deletions cut 11 bases from V and 4 bases from J, with 18 bases between. CDR1 and CDR2 from the germline V gene are SEHNR and FQNEAQ (reference sequence). DNA of the CDR3: TGTGCCGCTCTCGGTTCGGGTGGCGGGGCCAACGTCCTGACTTTC. Translated: CAALGSGGGANVLTF.

This clone was counted only a few times. V is TRBV2 and J is TRBJ2-7; TRBD1 aligns across 8 bases. CDR3 length: 15 amino acids. Germline-derived CDR1 and CDR2 are SNHLY and FYNNEI. V dropped 6 bases and J dropped 2; count of bases not matched to a gene: 9. The CDR3, as DNA: TGTGCCAGCAGACCCTCGAGGACAGGGACCTACGAGCAGTACTTC. Protein: CASRPSRTGTYEQYF.

This clone is medium-sized by share. The rearrangement links TRBV5-1 to TRBJ1-2; unclear D gene. Per germline, CDR1 SGHRS and CDR2 YFSETQ. This CDR3 is built from 15 residues. V was cut by 0 bases and J by 0 bases, with 9 bases left in between. The CDR3 DNA reads as TGCGCCAGCAGCTTGGAAGCGGGCCCTAACTATGGCTACACCTTC. This translates into CASSLEAGPNYGYTF.

This clone was counted once. The chain links TRBV19 to TRBJ2-7; 7 bases match TRBD1. V was pared by 9 bases and J by 3 bases, with 14 bases of the junction left unmatched. Germline V gives CDR1 LNHDA, CDR2 SQIVND (reference sequence). The CDR3 is 15 residues long. The CDR3: CASKSGGTGDYEQYF. The CDR3 coding sequence is TGTGCCAGCAAATCTGGGGGCACAGGGGACTACGAGCAGTACTTC.

This clone was detected only a few times. The chain employs TRBV19 and TRBJ1-1; D ambiguous. Germline CDR1 reads LNHDA; CDR2 reads SQIVND (reference sequence). V lost 3 bases and J lost 2, with 10 bases in between. The CDR3 covers 14 residues. In DNA form, the CDR3 reads TGTGCCAGTAGTATTTCCGCCAGTAACACTGAAGCTTTCTTT. Amino acid sequence: CASSISASNTEAFF.

This clone was seen a few times. The chain employs TRBV4-3 and TRBJ1-1; the match to TRBD1 covers 7 bases. CDR3 size: 17 residues. V was pared by 3 bases and J by 0 bases, with 10 bases of the junction left unmatched. The V gene's germline CDR1 is LGHNA and CDR2 YSLEER. The CDR3: CASSHLTGQTMNTEAFF. CDR3 bases: TGCGCCAGCAGCCATCTTACGGGACAGACCATGAACACTGAAGCTTTCTTT.

This clone was observed once. The chain employs TRBV5-1 and TRBJ2-7; the D gene is possibly TRBD1 (5 bases). Germline V gene sequence: CDR1 SGHRS, CDR2 YFSETQ. The CDR3 covers 13 residues. V was pared by 4 bases and J by 0 bases, with 8 bases between. The CDR3 bases are TGCGCCAGCAGCCCGGACACCTCCTACGAGCAGTACTTC. Translating it yields CASSPDTSYEQYF.